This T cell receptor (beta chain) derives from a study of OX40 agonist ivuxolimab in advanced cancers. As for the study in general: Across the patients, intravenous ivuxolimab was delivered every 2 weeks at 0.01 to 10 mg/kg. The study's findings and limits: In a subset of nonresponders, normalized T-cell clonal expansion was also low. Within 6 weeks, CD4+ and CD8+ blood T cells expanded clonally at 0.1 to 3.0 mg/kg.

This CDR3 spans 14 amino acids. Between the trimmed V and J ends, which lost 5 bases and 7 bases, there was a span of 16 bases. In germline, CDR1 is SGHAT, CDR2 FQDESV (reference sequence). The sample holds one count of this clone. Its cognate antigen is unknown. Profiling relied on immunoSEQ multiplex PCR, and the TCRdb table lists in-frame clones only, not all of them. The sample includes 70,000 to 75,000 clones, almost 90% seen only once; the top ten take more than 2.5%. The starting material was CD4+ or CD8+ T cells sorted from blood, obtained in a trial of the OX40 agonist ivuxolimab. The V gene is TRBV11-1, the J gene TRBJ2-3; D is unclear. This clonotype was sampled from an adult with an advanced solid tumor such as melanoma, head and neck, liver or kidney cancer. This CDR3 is CASSPSVRGNTQYF. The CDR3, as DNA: TGTGCCAGCAGCCCCTCCGTCCGTGGGAATACGCAGTATTTT. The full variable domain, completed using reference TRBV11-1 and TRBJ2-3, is EAEVAQSPRYKITEKSQAVAFWCDPISGHATLYWYRQILGQGPELLVQFQDESVVDDSQLPKDRFSAERLKGVDSTLKIQPAELGDSAMYLCASSPSVRGNTQYFGPGTRLTVL.